The 17 T cell receptor beta chains below were found in one sample sequenced in a study of CD8+ T cells in alopecia areata. Extracted RNA was reverse transcribed into cDNA, the sequencing template. Profiling relied on immunoSEQ multiplex PCR, and the TCRdb table lists in-frame clones only, not all of them. The sample contains hundreds of thousands of clones, 30% to 40% of which appear only once. The treatment is: oral pan-JAK inhibitor, 5-10 mg twice daily. This specimen was CD4+ T cells sorted from blood, taken between weeks 30 and 35, from a patient treated with tofacitinib. The receptors stem from a human donor with alopecia areata.

This clone was detected only a few times. This sequence joins TRBV30 and TRBJ1-1; no definite D call. This CDR3 region has 14 residues. Germline CDR1 GTSNPN, CDR2 SVGIG (reference sequence). V lost 3 bases and J lost 6, with 17 bases in between. The CDR3 sequence: CAWSAGYSKAEAFF. The CDR3 coding sequence is TGTGCCTGGAGCGCTGGATATTCTAAGGCTGAAGCTTTCTTT. Supplemented by reference TRBV30 and TRBJ1-1, the full variable domain reads SQTIHQWPATLVQPVGSPLSLECTVEGTSNPNLYWYRQAAGRGLQLLFYSVGIGQISSEVPQNLSASRPQDRQFILSSKKLLLSDSGFYLCAWSAGYSKAEAFFGQGTRLTVV.

Ten or more counts support this clone. The V and J genes are TRBV27 and TRBJ1-4; 9 positions agree with TRBD1. This CDR3 has 15 residues. CDR1 and CDR2 from the germline V gene are MNHEY and SMNVEV (reference sequence). Germline trimming cut 5 bases from V and 5 bases from J; bases unmatched to any gene: 6. The DNA of the CDR3 is TGTGCCAGCAGTCTGAACAGGGGGCTGAATGAAAAACTGTTTTTT. It yields the protein CASSLNRGLNEKLFF.

This clone was seen only a few times. The chain combines TRBV29-1 with TRBJ1-2; a weak D match, TRBD1 (6 bases). This CDR3 has 13 amino acids. The germline gives CDR1 SQVTM, CDR2 ANQGSEA. V shed 6 bases and J shed 4 bases, with 15 bases lying between them. The CDR3 DNA is TGCAGCGTCTCGGACAGCCCCGGCTATGGCTACACCTTC. It specifies CSVSDSPGYGYTF.

This clone has more than one count but fewer than ten. V usage is TRBV6-1 and J usage is TRBJ2-1; 9 positions match TRBD1. With 6 bases clipped from V and 7 bases from J, the junction kept 10 bases outside the gene matches. Germline loops: CDR1 MNHNS, CDR2 SASEGT. This CDR3 is 15 amino acids long. In nucleotides, the CDR3 is TGTGCCAGCAGCGAACCCGGGACAGGGAAAAATGAGCAGTTCTTC. As protein: CASSEPGTGKNEQFF.

This chain joins TRBV6-5 and TRBJ2-3; TRBD2 agrees at 7 bases. Germline CDR1 and CDR2: MNHEY and SVGAGI. V dropped 8 bases and J dropped 0; count of bases not matched to a gene: 5. The CDR3 runs 14 residues. The CDR3 protein is CASGSGASTDTQYF. The CDR3 DNA reads as TGTGCCAGCGGGAGCGGGGCTAGCACAGATACGCAGTATTTT.

This clone is a singleton in its sample. The rearrangement links TRBV28 to TRBJ2-1, with TRBD2 matching 8 bases. The CDR3 contains 15 residues. Germline V CDR1 and CDR2: MDHEN, SYDVKM. The ends lost 4 bases at V and 9 bases at J; junction bases unmatched: 11. DNA of the CDR3: TGTGCCAGCAGTTCCCTTAGGCGGGGGGCAATTGAGCAGTTCTTC. Translated: CASSSLRRGAIEQFF.

This clone was seen more than once but under ten times. V gene TRBV5-1 combines with J gene TRBJ2-1, with D perhaps matching TRBD1 or TRBD2 (5 bases each). Germline V gene lookup returns CDR1 SGHRS and CDR2 YFSETQ. Trimming removed 3 bases at V and 5 bases at J, with 15 bases between. The CDR3 has 15 amino acids. The CDR3 DNA reads TGCGCCAGCAGCTCACTCGGGACGGCAAACAATGAGCAGTTCTTC. The encoded protein is CASSSLGTANNEQFF.

The chain recombines TRBV30 with TRBJ1-4, with 7 bases that match TRBD1. From germline, CDR1 is GTSNPN and CDR2 SVGIG (reference sequence). The J segment lost 7 bases and the V segment lost 2 bases, leaving 13 bases of the junction unmatched. The CDR3 has 16 residues. The CDR3 nucleotides are TGTGCCTGGAGTCCAAAAACAGGGGCCCGGCGTGAAAAACTGTTTTTT. The encoded protein is CAWSPKTGARREKLFF.

V usage is TRBV6-5 and J usage is TRBJ2-3, with 7 bases lining up with TRBD2. V shed 5 bases, J shed 8 bases, and the junction held 1 base outside the gene matches. Germline CDR1 and CDR2: MNHEY and SVGAGI. The CDR3 runs 11 residues. As DNA, the CDR3 is TGTGCCAGCAGTGTAGCGGGTACGCAGTATTTT. It specifies CASSVAGTQYF.

The V gene is TRBV5-1, the J gene TRBJ2-1; D gene unclear. The CDR3 is 12 residues long. CDR1 is SGHRS, CDR2 YFSETQ, per germline. Trimming pared 1 base from V and 10 bases from J, leaving 9 bases between. This CDR3 is CASSLSASEQFF. CDR3 DNA: TGCGCCAGCAGCTTGAGTGCTTCAGAGCAGTTCTTC.

V gene TRBV29-1 combines with J gene TRBJ1-2; D gene uncertain. The CDR3 sequence is 14 residues long. V lost 2 bases, J lost 3 bases, and 13 bases lay in between. Germline V lookup: CDR1 SQVTM, CDR2 ANQGSEA. As DNA, the CDR3 is TGCAGCGTTGAAATACCAGCAGGAGACTATGGCTACACCTTC. Translating it yields CSVEIPAGDYGYTF.

The chain employs TRBV6-5 and TRBJ2-7; D is unresolved. The CDR3 runs 13 residues. Deletions cut 0 bases from V and 4 bases from J, with 7 bases between. CDR1 and CDR2 from the germline V gene are MNHEY and SVGAGI. The CDR3 sequence: CASSYSREYEQYF. The CDR3 coding sequence is TGTGCCAGCAGTTACTCGAGAGAGTACGAGCAGTACTTC.

This clone was found a few times. The chain combines TRBV30 with TRBJ1-1; D possibly corresponds to TRBD1 (6 bases). This CDR3 contains 11 residues. Germline lookup yields CDR1 GTSNPN and CDR2 SVGIG (reference sequence). Trimming removed 0 bases from V and 11 bases from J, with 10 bases in between. This CDR3 is CAWSVPGAAFF. The CDR3, as DNA: TGTGCCTGGAGTGTACCGGGGGCGGCTTTCTTT.

The chain links TRBV15 to TRBJ1-4; 10 bases align to TRBD1. This CDR3 spans 17 amino acids. Germline values: CDR1 LNHNV, CDR2 YYDKDF (reference sequence). Trimming cost V 0 bases and J 6 bases; bases outside gene matches: 7. CDR3 nucleotides: TGTGCCACCAGCAGAGACCGTGGTGGGACAGGGGATGAAAAACTGTTTTTT. Encoded protein: CATSRDRGGTGDEKLFF.

This clone was found once. The genes are TRBV5-1 and TRBJ2-1; 13 bases agree with TRBD2. V lost 7 bases and J lost 7; bases outside the gene matches: 8. The CDR3 is 15 residues long. Germline CDR1 and CDR2: SGHRS and YFSETQ. The CDR3 DNA is TGCGCCAGCCAACCCGCGACTAGCGGGAGGAATGAGCAGTTCTTC. Its protein product is CASQPATSGRNEQFF.

The rearrangement joins TRBV6-5 to TRBJ1-2; TRBD1 matches at 7 bases. Germline loops: CDR1 MNHEY, CDR2 SVGAGI. The V segment lost 6 bases and the J segment 4 bases; nucleotides outside the gene matches: 11. The CDR3 sequence is 15 residues long. CDR3 region: CASRTSTGASYGYTF. The CDR3 DNA reads TGTGCCAGCAGAACAAGCACAGGGGCTTCCTATGGCTACACCTTC.

V usage is TRBV30 and J usage is TRBJ1-5; D ambiguous. Germline V CDR1 and CDR2: GTSNPN, SVGIG (reference sequence). Trimming took off 3 bases at V and 9 bases at J, with 21 bases between the two ends. The CDR3 runs to 15 residues. CDR3 region: CAWSQVGLVSGPQHF. The DNA for the CDR3 is TGTGCCTGGAGCCAAGTTGGGTTGGTTTCGGGGCCCCAGCATTTT.